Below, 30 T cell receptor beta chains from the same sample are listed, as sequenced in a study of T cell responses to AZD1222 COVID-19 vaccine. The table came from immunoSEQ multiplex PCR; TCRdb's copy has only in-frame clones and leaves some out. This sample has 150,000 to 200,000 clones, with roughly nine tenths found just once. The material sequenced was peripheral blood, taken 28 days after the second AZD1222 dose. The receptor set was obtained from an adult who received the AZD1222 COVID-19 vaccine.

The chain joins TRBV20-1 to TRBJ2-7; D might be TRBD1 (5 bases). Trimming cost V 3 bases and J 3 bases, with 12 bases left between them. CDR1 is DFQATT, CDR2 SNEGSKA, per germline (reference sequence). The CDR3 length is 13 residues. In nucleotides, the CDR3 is TGCAGTGCTAGTCTAGGGGCTGTCTACGAGCAGTACTTC. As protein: CSASLGAVYEQYF.

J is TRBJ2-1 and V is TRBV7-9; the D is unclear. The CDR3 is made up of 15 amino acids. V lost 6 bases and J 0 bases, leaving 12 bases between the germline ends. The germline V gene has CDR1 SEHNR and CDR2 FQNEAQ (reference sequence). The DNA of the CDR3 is TGTGCCAGCAGGCACCACGGCAGCTCCTACAATGAGCAGTTCTTC. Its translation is CASRHHGSSYNEQFF.

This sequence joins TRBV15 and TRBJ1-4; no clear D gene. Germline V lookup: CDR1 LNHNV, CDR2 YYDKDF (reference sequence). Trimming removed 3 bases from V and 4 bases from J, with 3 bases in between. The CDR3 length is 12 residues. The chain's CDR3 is CATSRINEKLFF. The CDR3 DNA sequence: TGTGCCACCAGCAGGATTAATGAAAAACTGTTTTTT.

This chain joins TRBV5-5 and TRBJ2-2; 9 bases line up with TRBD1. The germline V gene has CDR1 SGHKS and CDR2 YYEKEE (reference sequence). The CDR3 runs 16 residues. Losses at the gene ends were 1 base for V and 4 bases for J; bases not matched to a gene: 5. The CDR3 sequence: CASSLQRQGGTGELFF. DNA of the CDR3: TGTGCCAGCAGCTTGCAGAGACAGGGGGGCACCGGGGAGCTGTTTTTT.

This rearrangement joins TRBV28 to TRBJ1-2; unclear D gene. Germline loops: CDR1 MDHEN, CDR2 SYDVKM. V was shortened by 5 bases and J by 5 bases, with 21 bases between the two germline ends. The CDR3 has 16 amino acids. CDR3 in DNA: TGTGCCAGCAGTGTACTAACTGCTCGCCAAGCTTATGGCTACACCTTC. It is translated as CASSVLTARQAYGYTF.

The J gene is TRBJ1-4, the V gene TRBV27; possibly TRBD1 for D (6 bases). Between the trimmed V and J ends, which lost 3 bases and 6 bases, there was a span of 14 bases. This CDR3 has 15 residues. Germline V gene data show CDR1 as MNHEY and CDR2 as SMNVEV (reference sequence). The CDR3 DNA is TGTGCCAGCAGTTTTCTTTCGGCAGGGGATGAAAAACTGTTTTTT. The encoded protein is CASSFLSAGDEKLFF.

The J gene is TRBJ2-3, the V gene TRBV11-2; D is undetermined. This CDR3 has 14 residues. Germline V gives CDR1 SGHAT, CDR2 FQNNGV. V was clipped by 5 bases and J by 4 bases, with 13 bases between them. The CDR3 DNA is TGTGCCAGCAGCAAGTTCCCTAGTCCAGATACGCAGTATTTT. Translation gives CASSKFPSPDTQYF.

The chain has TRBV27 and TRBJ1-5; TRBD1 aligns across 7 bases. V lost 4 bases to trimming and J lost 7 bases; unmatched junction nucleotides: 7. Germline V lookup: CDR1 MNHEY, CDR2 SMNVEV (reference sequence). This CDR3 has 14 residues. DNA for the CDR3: TGTGCCAGCAGTTCACAGGGGAGCGGGCAGCCCCAGCATTTT. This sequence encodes CASSSQGSGQPQHF.

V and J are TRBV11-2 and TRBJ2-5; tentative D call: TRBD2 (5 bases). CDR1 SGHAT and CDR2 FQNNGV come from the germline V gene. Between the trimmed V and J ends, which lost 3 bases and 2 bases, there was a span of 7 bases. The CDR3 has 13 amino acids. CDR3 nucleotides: TGTGCCAGCAGCTTTTCGGGGCAAGAGACCCAGTACTTC. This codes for CASSFSGQETQYF.

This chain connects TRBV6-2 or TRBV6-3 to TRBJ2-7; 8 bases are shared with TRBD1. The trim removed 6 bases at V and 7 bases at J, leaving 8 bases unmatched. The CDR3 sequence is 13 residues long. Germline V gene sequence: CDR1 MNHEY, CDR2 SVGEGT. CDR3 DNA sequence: TGTGCCAGCAGCCGTGGACAGGGTCTAGAGCAGTACTTC. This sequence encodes CASSRGQGLEQYF.

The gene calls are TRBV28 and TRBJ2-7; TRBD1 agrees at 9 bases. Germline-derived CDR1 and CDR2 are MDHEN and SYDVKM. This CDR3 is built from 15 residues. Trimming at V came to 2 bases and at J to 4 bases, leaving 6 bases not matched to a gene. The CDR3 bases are TGTGCCAGCAGTTTAATAACAGGGGGCATTTACGAGCAGTACTTC. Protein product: CASSLITGGIYEQYF.

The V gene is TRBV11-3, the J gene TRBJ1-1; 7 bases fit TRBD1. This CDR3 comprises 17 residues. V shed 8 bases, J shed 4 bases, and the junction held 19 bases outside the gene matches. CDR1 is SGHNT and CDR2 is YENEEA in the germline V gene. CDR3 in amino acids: CASPKGGGESKGTEAFF. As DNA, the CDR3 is TGTGCCAGCCCCAAGGGAGGGGGCGAGTCGAAGGGCACTGAAGCTTTCTTT.

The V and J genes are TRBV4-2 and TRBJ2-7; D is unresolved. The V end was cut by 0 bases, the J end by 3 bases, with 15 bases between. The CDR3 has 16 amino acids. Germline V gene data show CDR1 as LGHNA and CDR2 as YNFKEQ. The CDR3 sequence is CASSQDEAAGDYEQYF. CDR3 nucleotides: TGTGCCAGCAGCCAAGATGAGGCGGCTGGGGACTACGAGCAGTACTTC.

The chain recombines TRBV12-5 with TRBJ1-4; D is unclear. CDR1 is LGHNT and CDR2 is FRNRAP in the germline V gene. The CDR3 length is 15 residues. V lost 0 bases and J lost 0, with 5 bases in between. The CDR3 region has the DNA TGTGCTAGTGGTTTGGTTGGTCCAACTAATGAAAAACTGTTTTTT. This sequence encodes CASGLVGPTNEKLFF.

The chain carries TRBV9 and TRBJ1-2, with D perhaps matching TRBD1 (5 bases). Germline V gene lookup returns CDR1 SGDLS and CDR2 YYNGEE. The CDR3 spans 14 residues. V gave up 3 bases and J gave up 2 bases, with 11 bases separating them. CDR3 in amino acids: CASSANGGNYGYTF. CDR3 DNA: TGTGCCAGCAGCGCCAACGGGGGGAACTATGGCTACACCTTC.

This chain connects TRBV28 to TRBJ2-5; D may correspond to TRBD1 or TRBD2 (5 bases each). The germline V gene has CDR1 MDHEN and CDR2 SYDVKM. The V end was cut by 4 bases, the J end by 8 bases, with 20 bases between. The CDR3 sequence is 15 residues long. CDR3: CASSSARGLQKTQYF. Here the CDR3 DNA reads TGTGCCAGCAGTTCCGCCCGGGGCCTCCAGAAAACCCAGTACTTC.

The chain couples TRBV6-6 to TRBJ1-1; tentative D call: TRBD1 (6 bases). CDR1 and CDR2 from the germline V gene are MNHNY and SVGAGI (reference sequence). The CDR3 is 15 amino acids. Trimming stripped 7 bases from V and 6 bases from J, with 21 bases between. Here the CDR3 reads CASTLRGTGKAEAFF. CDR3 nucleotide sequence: TGTGCCAGCACCCTCAGGGGCACAGGGAAGGCTGAAGCTTTCTTT.

The CDR3 loop reads CASSSGLNEQFF. CDR3 bases: TGTGCCAGCAGCTCGGGACTCAATGAGCAGTTCTTC. The chain joins TRBV7-3 to TRBJ2-1; possibly TRBD2 for D (6 bases). Germline CDR1 SGHTA, CDR2 FQGTGA. This CDR3 spans 12 amino acids. Trimming took 4 bases from V and 6 from J, leaving 7 bases between them.

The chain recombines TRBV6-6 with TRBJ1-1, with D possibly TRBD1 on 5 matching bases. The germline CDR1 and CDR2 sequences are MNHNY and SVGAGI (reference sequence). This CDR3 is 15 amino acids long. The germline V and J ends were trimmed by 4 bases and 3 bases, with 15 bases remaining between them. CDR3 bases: TGTGCCAGCAGTTTGGTCCAGGGCCGGGACACTGAAGCTTTCTTT. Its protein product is CASSLVQGRDTEAFF.

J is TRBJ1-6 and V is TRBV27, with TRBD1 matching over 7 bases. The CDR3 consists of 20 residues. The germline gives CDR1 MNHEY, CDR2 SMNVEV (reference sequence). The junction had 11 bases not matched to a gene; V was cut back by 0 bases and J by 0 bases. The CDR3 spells CASSLSPQGGLSSYNSPLHF. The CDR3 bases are TGTGCCAGCAGTTTATCCCCCCAGGGGGGTTTGAGCTCCTATAATTCACCCCTCCACTTT.

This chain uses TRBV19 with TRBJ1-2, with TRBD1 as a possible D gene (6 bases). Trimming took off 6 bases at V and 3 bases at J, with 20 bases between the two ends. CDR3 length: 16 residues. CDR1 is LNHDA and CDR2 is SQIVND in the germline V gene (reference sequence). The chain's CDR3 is CASSYVGQRSYYGYTF. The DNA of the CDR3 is TGTGCCAGTAGCTACGTCGGACAGCGCAGTTACTATGGCTACACCTTC.

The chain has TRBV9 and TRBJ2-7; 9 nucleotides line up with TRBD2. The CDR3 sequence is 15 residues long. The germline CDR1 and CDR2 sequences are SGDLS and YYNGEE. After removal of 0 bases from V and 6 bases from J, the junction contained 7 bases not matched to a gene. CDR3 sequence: CASSVGGGGDGEQYF. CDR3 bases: TGTGCCAGCAGCGTAGGTGGCGGGGGGGACGGCGAGCAGTACTTC.

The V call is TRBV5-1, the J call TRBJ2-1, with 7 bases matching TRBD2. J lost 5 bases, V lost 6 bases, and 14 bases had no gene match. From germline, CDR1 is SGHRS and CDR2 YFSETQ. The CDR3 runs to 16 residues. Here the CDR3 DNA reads TGCGCCAGCACCCCCTTTTTTGCGGGAGCCCACAATGAGCAGTTCTTC. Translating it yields CASTPFFAGAHNEQFF.

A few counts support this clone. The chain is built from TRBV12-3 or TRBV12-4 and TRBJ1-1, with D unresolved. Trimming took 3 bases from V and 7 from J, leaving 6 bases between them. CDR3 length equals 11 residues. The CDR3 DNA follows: TGTGCCAGCAGTTTTGGCCTTGAAGCTTTCTTT. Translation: CASSFGLEAFF.

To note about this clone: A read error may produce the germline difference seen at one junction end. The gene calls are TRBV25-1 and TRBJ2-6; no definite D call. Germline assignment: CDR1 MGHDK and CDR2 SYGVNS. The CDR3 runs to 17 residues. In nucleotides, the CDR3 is TGTGCCAGCAGTGATTATCCAGAGATCCCTGGTGCCAACGTCCTGACTTTC. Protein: CASSDYPEIPGANVLTF.

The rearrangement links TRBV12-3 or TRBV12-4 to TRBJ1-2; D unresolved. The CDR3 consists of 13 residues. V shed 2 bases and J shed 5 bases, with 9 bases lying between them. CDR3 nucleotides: TGTGCCAGCAGTTTACAACGTACTTATGGCTACACCTTC. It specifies CASSLQRTYGYTF.

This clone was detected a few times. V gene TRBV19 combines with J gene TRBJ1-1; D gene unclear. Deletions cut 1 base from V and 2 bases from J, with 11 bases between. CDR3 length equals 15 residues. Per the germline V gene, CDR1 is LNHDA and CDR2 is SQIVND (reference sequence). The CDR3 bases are TGTGCCAGTAGTATAGTTCGGATTCCCAACACTGAAGCTTTCTTT. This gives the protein CASSIVRIPNTEAFF. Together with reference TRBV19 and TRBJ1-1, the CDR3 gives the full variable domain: DGGITQSPKYLFRKEGQNVTLSCEQNLNHDAMYWYRQDPGQGLRLIYYSQIVNDFQKGDIAEGYSVSREKKESFPLTVTSAQKNPTAFYLCASSIVRIPNTEAFFGQGTRLTVV.

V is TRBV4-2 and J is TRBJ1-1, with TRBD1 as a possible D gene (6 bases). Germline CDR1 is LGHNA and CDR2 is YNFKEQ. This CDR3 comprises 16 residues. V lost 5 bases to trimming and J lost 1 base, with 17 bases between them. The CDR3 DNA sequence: TGTGCCAGCAGCAAGAGGGGGATGACAGAGAACACTGAAGCTTTCTTT. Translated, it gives CASSKRGMTENTEAFF.

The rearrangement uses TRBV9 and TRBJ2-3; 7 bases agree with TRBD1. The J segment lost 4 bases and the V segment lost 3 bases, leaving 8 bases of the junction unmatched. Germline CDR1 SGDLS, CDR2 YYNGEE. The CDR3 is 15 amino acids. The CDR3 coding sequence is TGTGCCAGCAGCGGGCACGGGACAGAGCCAGATACGCAGTATTTT. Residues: CASSGHGTEPDTQYF.

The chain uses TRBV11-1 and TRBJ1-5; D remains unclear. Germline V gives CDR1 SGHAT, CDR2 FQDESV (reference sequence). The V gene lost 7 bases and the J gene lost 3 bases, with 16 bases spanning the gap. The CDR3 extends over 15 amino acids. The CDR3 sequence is CASIFGSVSNQPQHF. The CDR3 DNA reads TGTGCCAGCATCTTTGGGTCAGTCTCCAATCAGCCCCAGCATTTT. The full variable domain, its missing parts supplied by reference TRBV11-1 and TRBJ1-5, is EAEVAQSPRYKITEKSQAVAFWCDPISGHATLYWYRQILGQGPELLVQFQDESVVDDSQLPKDRFSAERLKGVDSTLKIQPAELGDSAMYLCASIFGSVSNQPQHFGDGTRLSIL.